These T cell receptor beta chains were read from a single sample in a study of blood T cell repertoires in COVID-19. Sequencing used immunoSEQ multiplex PCR; TCRdb keeps in-frame clones, though not all of them. The table includes 80,000 to 100,000 clones, about four fifths detected once. Sequencing was carried out using peripheral blood. The receptors shown here come from a man in his 70s with acute or convalescent COVID-19. The CDR3 runs from the conserved cysteine through the conserved F or W. A D gene is named only where the DNA matches it firmly. Clone size is stated in some rows and not others, as once, few, many or a class when expanded.

d_call clone_size j_call v_call cdr3_aa cdr3_nt
TRBD1 once TRBJ1-1 TRBV9 CASSGQGVTEAFF TGTGCCAGCAGCGGACAGGGGGTCACTGAAGCTTTCTTT
NA NA TRBJ2-1 TRBV7-8 CASSLNGYNEQFF TGTGCCAGCAGCTTAAACGGGTACAATGAGCAGTTCTTC
NA NA TRBJ1-5 TRBV28 CASRVWDFNQPQHF TGTGCCAGCAGAGTGTGGGACTTCAATCAGCCCCAGCATTTT
NA NA TRBJ2-3 TRBV3-1/TRBV3-2 CASSQGFARSTDTQYF TGTGCCAGCAGCCAAGGTTTTGCCAGAAGCACAGATACGCAGTATTTT
NA NA TRBJ2-7 TRBV5-4 CASSLVLGRGEQYF TGTGCCAGCAGCTTGGTTCTCGGTCGGGGCGAGCAGTACTTC
NA NA TRBJ2-7 TRBV20-1 CSASESYEQYF TGCAGTGCTAGCGAGTCCTACGAGCAGTACTTC
TRBD1 NA TRBJ2-4 TRBV11-2 CASSRIPGGEAIQYF TGTGCCAGCAGCCGTATCCCAGGGGGCGAAGCCATTCAGTACTTC
TRBD1 once TRBJ2-7 TRBV6-5 CASGRDSLYEQYF TGTGCCAGCGGTAGGGACAGCCTTTACGAGCAGTACTTC
NA NA TRBJ2-7 TRBV28 CASSQGGSGYEQYF TGTGCCAGCAGTCAAGGGGGTTCGGGCTACGAGCAGTACTTC
TRBD2 NA TRBJ2-1 TRBV19 CATQTSGMYNEQFF TGTGCCACTCAGACTAGCGGGATGTACAATGAGCAGTTCTTC
TRBD1 NA TRBJ2-7 TRBV5-5 CASSLTSGTALREQYF TGTGCCAGCAGCTTGACCTCCGGGACAGCGTTACGGGAGCAGTACTTC
TRBD1 NA TRBJ1-2 TRBV4-2 CASSQDQRGQGYGYTF TGTGCCAGCAGCCAAGATCAGAGGGGGCAAGGGTATGGCTACACCTTC
TRBD1 once TRBJ2-3 TRBV19 CASTNTWTGMILGTDTQYF TGTGCCAGTACTAACACCTGGACAGGGATGATCTTAGGGACAGATACGCAGTATTTT
TRBD1 NA TRBJ2-5 TRBV2 CASSGRTGNQETQYF TGTGCCAGCAGTGGGAGGACAGGAAACCAAGAGACCCAGTACTTC
NA NA TRBJ2-7 TRBV3-1/TRBV3-2 CASSQQTVPEQYF TGTGCCAGCAGCCAACAGACTGTGCCCGAGCAGTACTTC
TRBD1 NA TRBJ1-6 TRBV28 CASSPGQGGPLHF TGTGCCAGCAGCCCGGGACAGGGGGGGCCCCTCCACTTT
NA NA TRBJ1-2 TRBV28 CASSRTARGYTF TGTGCCAGCAGTCGGACTGCTCGCGGCTACACCTTC
NA NA TRBJ2-1 TRBV5-4 CASSLASGSRNNEQFF TGTGCCAGCAGCTTGGCCTCGGGGAGCAGGAACAATGAGCAGTTCTTC
TRBD2 few TRBJ2-1 TRBV24-1 CATSDQVAGEVEQFF TGTGCCACCAGTGACCAGGTAGCGGGAGAGGTTGAGCAGTTCTTC
TRBD1 once TRBJ2-3 TRBV5-1 CASSLGPDRGGPDTQYF TGCGCCAGCAGCTTGGGTCCCGACAGGGGAGGACCAGATACGCAGTATTTT
TRBD1 NA TRBJ1-1 TRBV27 CASSSGQGLGTEAFF TGTGCCAGCAGCTCGGGACAGGGGCTCGGCACTGAAGCTTTCTTT
NA NA TRBJ2-7 TRBV5-5 CASSFFAGKSYEQYF TGTGCCAGCAGCTTTTTCGCGGGCAAGTCCTACGAGCAGTACTTC
NA once TRBJ2-3 TRBV3-1/TRBV3-2 CASSPSGVSTDTQYF TGTGCCAGCAGCCCCTCCGGAGTAAGCACAGATACGCAGTATTTT
NA NA TRBJ2-2 TRBV29-1 CSVGSRVGTGELFF TGCAGCGTTGGAAGTAGAGTTGGCACCGGGGAGCTGTTTTTT
TRBD2 NA TRBJ2-1 TRBV27 CASSDPSSGYNEQFF TGTGCCAGCAGTGACCCCTCTAGCGGGTACAATGAGCAGTTCTTC
NA few TRBJ1-6 TRBV5-6 CASSSGTYNSPLHF TGTGCCAGCAGCTCCGGGACTTATAATTCACCCCTCCACTTT
NA NA TRBJ1-5 TRBV18 CASSPPGPYSNQPQHF TGTGCCAGCTCACCACCGGGGCCCTATAGCAATCAGCCCCAGCATTTT
NA NA TRBJ1-4 TRBV28 CATLGRAGNEKLFF TGTGCCACTTTGGGCCGGGCAGGGAATGAAAAACTGTTTTTT
NA NA TRBJ1-5 TRBV19 CASSTGGGSQSQHF TGTGCCAGTAGTACCGGGGGGGGTAGTCAGTCCCAGCATTTT
NA NA TRBJ1-5 TRBV2 CASRRDSNQPQHF TGTGCCAGCAGGCGGGACAGCAATCAGCCCCAGCATTTT
NA NA TRBJ2-2 TRBV18 CASERSGELFF TGTGCCAGCGAGAGGTCCGGGGAGCTGTTTTTT
NA NA TRBJ2-7 TRBV11-2 CASSLGSPGREQYF TGTGCCAGCAGCTTGGGGAGTCCAGGAAGGGAGCAGTACTTC
NA NA TRBJ2-1 TRBV19 CASKTPGRAYNEQFF TGTGCCAGTAAGACCCCCGGGCGGGCGTACAATGAGCAGTTCTTC
NA NA TRBJ2-3 TRBV19 CASSIAAGQTDTQYF TGTGCCAGTAGTATAGCGGCAGGGCAAACAGATACGCAGTATTTT
NA few TRBJ2-3 TRBV5-1 CASSLGQGRDTQYF TGCGCCAGCAGCTTGGGGCAGGGAAGGGATACGCAGTATTTT
TRBD1 NA TRBJ1-1 TRBV28 CASRDSGTEAFF TGTGCCAGCCGGGACAGTGGGACTGAAGCTTTCTTT
NA NA TRBJ2-2 TRBV11-3 CASSWGDGELFF TGTGCCAGCAGCTGGGGGGACGGGGAGCTGTTTTTT
NA NA TRBJ2-7 TRBV6-1 CASRTGPTSSYEQYF TGTGCCAGCAGAACGGGTCCGACTAGCTCCTACGAGCAGTACTTC
TRBD2 NA TRBJ2-3 TRBV12-5 CASALYSGTRGTDTQYF TGTGCTAGTGCCCTCTATTCCGGGACTAGAGGCACAGATACGCAGTATTTT
TRBD2 NA TRBJ2-1 TRBV7-2 CASSERLANEQFF TGTGCCAGCAGCGAACGACTAGCGAATGAGCAGTTCTTC
NA NA TRBJ1-2 TRBV5-8 CASSFGGLNYGYTF TGTGCCAGCAGCTTCGGGGGGCTTAACTATGGCTACACCTTC
NA NA TRBJ1-2 TRBV19 CASRPVARGRTNYGYTF TGTGCCAGCCGTCCCGTGGCCAGGGGACGTACTAACTATGGCTACACCTTC
TRBD1 NA TRBJ2-3 TRBV5-4 CASSLWDSGTDTQYF TGTGCCAGCAGCCTTTGGGACAGCGGCACAGATACGCAGTATTTT
NA NA TRBJ1-2 TRBV6-5 CASSRGIYGYTF TGTGCCAGCAGCCGAGGGATTTATGGCTACACCTTC
NA NA TRBJ2-3 TRBV27 CASSFETSSADTQYF TGTGCCAGCAGTTTTGAGACTTCGTCGGCAGATACGCAGTATTTT
NA once TRBJ2-1 TRBV11-3 CASSLDIRSDEQFF TGTGCCAGCAGCTTAGATATCCGTAGCGATGAGCAGTTCTTC
NA once TRBJ2-1 TRBV7-3 CASSLTPGRDNEQFF TGTGCCAGCAGCTTAACTCCGGGCAGGGATAATGAGCAGTTCTTC
NA NA TRBJ1-5 TRBV6-1 CASSGVVGASNQPQHF TGTGCCAGCAGTGGGGTCGTGGGGGCAAGCAATCAGCCCCAGCATTTT
NA NA TRBJ2-3 TRBV28 CASSLRVPSTDTQYF TGTGCCAGCAGTCTCAGGGTACCCAGCACAGATACGCAGTATTTT
NA NA TRBJ2-3 TRBV24-1 CATRRQGSDTQYF TGTGCCACCAGGCGGCAGGGGTCAGATACGCAGTATTTT
TRBD1 few TRBJ1-2 TRBV27 CASSLLQGAGYGYTF TGTGCCAGCAGTTTATTACAGGGGGCAGGCTATGGCTACACCTTC
TRBD2 NA TRBJ2-3 TRBV11-3 CASSPGASGTDTQYF TGTGCCAGCAGCCCCGGGGCTAGCGGGACAGATACGCAGTATTTT
NA many TRBJ2-7 TRBV9 CASSVASVSYEQYF TGTGCCAGCAGCGTAGCCAGCGTCAGCTACGAGCAGTACTTC
TRBD1 NA TRBJ1-5 TRBV4-2 CASSQGTGDQPQHF TGTGCCAGCAGCCAAGGGACAGGGGATCAGCCCCAGCATTTT
NA NA TRBJ1-5 TRBV15 CATSRDPSRDQPQHF TGTGCCACCAGCAGAGACCCCAGCAGGGATCAGCCCCAGCATTTT
NA NA TRBJ1-2 TRBV21-1 CASSKAYSRSGGEFWYGYTF TGTGCCAGCAGCAAAGCGTATTCTCGGTCAGGGGGCGAATTTTGGTATGGCTACACCTTC
TRBD1 NA TRBJ2-5 TRBV28 CASSFGGQSGVETQYF TGTGCCAGCAGTTTTGGGGGACAGTCCGGGGTGGAGACCCAGTACTTC
TRBD2 NA TRBJ2-1 TRBV10-3 CAIRTSLAGGPKIYNEQFF TGTGCCATCAGAACCTCCCTAGCGGGAGGGCCGAAGATATACAATGAGCAGTTCTTC